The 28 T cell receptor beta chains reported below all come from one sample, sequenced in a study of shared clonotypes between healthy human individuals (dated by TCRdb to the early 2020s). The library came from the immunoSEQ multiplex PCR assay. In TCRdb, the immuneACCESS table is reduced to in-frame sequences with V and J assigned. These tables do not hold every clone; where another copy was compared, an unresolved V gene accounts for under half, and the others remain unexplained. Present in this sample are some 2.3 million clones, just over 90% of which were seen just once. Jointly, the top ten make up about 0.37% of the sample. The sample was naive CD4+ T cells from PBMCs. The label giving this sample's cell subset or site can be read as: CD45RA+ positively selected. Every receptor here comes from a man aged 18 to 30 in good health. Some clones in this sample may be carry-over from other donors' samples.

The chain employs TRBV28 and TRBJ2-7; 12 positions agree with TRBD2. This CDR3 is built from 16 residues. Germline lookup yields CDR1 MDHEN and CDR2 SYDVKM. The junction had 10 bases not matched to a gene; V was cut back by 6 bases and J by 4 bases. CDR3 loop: CASSPRGTSGRYEQYF. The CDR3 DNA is TGTGCCAGCAGCCCCCGGGGGACTAGCGGGCGTTACGAGCAGTACTTC.

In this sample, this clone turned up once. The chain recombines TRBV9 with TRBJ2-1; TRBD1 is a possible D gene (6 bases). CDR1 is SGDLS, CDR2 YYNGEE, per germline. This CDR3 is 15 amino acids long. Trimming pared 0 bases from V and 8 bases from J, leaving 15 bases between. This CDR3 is CASSVGEKGVDEQFF. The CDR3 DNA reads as TGTGCCAGCAGCGTAGGGGAAAAGGGGGTTGATGAGCAGTTCTTC. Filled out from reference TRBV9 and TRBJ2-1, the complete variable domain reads DSGVTQTPKHLITATGQRVTLRCSPRSGDLSVYWYQQSLDQGLQFLIQYYNGEERAKGNILERFSAQQFPDLHSELNLSSLELGDSALYFCASSVGEKGVDEQFFGPGTRLTVL.

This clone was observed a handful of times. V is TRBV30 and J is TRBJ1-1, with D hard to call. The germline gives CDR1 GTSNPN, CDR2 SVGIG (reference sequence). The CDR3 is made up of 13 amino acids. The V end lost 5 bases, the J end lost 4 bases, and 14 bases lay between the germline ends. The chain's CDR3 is CAWGSGIGTEAFF. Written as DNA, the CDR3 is TGTGCCTGGGGCAGCGGTATCGGCACTGAAGCTTTCTTT.

This CDR3 is CASSLRPPYEQYF. The CDR3, as DNA: TGTGCCAGCAGTCTCCGGCCACCCTACGAGCAGTACTTC. The chain is built from TRBV6-6 and TRBJ2-7; D not resolved. V was cut by 5 bases and J by 2 bases, with 10 bases left in between. Per germline, CDR1 MNHNY and CDR2 SVGAGI (reference sequence). CDR3 length: 13 residues.

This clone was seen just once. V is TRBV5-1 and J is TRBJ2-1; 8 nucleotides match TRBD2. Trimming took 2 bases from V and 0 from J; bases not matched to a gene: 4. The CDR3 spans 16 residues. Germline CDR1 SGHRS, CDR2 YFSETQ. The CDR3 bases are TGCGCCAGCAGCTTTAGCGGGATAGTCTCCTACAATGAGCAGTTCTTC. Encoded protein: CASSFSGIVSYNEQFF.

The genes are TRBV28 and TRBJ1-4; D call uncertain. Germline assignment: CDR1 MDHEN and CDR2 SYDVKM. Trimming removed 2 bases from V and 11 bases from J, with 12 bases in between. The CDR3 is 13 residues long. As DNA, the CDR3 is TGTGCCAGCAGTTTAAGTAAGCCGGGGAAACTGTTTTTT. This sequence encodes CASSLSKPGKLFF. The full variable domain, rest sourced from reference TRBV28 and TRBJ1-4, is DVKVTQSSRYLVKRTGEKVFLECVQDMDHENMFWYRQDPGLGLRLIYFSYDVKMKEKGDIPEGYSVSREKKERFSLILESASTNQTSMYLCASSLSKPGKLFFGSGTQLSVL.

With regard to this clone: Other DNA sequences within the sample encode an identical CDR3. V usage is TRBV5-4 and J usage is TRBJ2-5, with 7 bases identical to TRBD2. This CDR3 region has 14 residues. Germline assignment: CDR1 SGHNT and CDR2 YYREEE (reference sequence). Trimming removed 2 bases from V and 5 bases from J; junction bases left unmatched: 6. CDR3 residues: CASSLGGSEETQYF. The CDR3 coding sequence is TGTGCCAGCAGCTTAGGCGGGAGTGAGGAGACCCAGTACTTC.

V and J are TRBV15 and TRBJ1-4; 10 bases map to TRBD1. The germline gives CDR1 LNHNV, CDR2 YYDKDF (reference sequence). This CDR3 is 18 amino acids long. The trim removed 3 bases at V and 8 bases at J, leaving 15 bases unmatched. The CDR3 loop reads CATSRYTRDRGDKEKLFF. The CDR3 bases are TGTGCCACCAGCAGGTACACTCGGGACAGGGGTGATAAGGAAAAACTGTTTTTT.

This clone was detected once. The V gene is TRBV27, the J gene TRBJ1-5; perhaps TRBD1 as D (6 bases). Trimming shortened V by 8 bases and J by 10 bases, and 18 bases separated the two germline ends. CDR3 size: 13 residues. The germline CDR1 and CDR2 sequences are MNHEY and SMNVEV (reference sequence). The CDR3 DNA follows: TGTGCCAGCGGGGGCGCCCCGAGGATCCCCCAGCATTTT. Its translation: CASGGAPRIPQHF.

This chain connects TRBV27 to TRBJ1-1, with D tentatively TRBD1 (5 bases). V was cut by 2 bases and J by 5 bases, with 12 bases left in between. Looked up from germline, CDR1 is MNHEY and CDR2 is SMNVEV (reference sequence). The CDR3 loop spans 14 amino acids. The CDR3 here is CASSLIRGQTEAFF. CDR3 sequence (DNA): TGTGCCAGCAGTTTAATAAGGGGCCAGACTGAAGCTTTCTTT.

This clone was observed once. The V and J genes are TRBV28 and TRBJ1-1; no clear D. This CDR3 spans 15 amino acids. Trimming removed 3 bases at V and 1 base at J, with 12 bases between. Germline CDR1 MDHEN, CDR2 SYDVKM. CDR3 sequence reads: CASSFSQLSNTEAFF. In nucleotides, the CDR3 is TGTGCCAGCAGTTTTAGCCAGCTCTCGAACACTGAAGCTTTCTTT. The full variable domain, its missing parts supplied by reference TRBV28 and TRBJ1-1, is DVKVTQSSRYLVKRTGEKVFLECVQDMDHENMFWYRQDPGLGLRLIYFSYDVKMKEKGDIPEGYSVSREKKERFSLILESASTNQTSMYLCASSFSQLSNTEAFFGQGTRLTVV.

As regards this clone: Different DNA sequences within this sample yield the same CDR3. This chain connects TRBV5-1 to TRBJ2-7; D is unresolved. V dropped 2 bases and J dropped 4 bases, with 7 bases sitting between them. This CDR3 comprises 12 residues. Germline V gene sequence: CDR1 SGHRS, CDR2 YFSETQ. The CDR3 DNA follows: TGCGCCAGCAGCTTTGGCGGATACGAGCAGTACTTC. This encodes CASSFGGYEQYF.

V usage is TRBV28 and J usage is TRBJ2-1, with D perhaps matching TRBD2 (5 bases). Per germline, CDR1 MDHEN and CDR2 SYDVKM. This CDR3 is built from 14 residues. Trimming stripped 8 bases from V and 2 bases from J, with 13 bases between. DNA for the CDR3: TGTGCCAGCTTGGGGAGTCCGCCCTACAATGAGCAGTTCTTC. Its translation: CASLGSPPYNEQFF.

The CDR3 DNA follows: TGTGCCAGCTCACCACCCGAGGGTCGTCTGTACTTC. Its protein product is CASSPPEGRLYF. The chain employs TRBV18 and TRBJ2-7, with a possible D match to TRBD2 (5 bases). Germline V gene sequence: CDR1 KGHSH, CDR2 LQKENI. Trimming took 0 bases from V and 12 from J, leaving 12 bases between them. This CDR3 is 12 amino acids long.

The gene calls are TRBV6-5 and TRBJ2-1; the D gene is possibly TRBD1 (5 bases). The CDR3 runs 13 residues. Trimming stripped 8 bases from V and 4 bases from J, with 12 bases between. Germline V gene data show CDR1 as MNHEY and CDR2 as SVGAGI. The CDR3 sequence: CASRPTAYNEQFF. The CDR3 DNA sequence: TGTGCCAGCCGACCGACAGCGTACAATGAGCAGTTCTTC.

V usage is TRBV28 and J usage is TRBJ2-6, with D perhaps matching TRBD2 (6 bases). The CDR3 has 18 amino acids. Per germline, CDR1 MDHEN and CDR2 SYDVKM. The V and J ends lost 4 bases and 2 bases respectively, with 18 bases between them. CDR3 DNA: TGTGCCAGCAGTTCCCTGAGGGGCGGGGTCGCTGGGGCCAACGTCCTGACTTTC. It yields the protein CASSSLRGGVAGANVLTF.

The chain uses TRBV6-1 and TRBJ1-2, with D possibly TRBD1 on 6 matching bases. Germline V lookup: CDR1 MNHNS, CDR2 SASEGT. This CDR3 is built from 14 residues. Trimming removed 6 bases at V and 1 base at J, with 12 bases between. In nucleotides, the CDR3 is TGTGCCAGCAGAAATGGGGGCGTTAACTATGGCTACACCTTC. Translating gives CASRNGGVNYGYTF.

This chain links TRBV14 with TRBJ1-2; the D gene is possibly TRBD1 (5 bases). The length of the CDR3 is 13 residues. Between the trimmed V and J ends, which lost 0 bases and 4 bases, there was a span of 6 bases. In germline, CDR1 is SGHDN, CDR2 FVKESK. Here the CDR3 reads CASSQERGYGYTF. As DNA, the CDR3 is TGTGCCAGCAGCCAAGAAAGGGGCTATGGCTACACCTTC.

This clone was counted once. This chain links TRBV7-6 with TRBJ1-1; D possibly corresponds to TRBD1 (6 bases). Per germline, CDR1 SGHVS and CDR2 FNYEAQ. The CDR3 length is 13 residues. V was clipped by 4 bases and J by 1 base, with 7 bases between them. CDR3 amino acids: CASSWGQNTEAFF. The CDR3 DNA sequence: TGTGCCAGCAGCTGGGGACAGAACACTGAAGCTTTCTTT.

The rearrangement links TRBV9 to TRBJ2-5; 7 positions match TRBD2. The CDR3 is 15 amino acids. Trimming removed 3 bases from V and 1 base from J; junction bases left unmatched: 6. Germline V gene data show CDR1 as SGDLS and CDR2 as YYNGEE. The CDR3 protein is CASSAQPSGQETQYF. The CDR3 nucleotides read TGTGCCAGCAGCGCACAACCTAGCGGCCAAGAGACCCAGTACTTC.

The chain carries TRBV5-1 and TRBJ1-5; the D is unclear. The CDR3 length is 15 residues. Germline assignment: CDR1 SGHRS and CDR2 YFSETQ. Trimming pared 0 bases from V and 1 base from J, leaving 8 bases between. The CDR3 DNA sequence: TGCGCCAGCAGCTTGGGCGATTGGAGCAATCAGCCCCAGCATTTT. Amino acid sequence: CASSLGDWSNQPQHF.

In DNA form, the CDR3 reads TGTGCCAGCAGTCGAGATCAGGGGTCCAAAAACATTCAGTACTTC. This sequence encodes CASSRDQGSKNIQYF. The chain links TRBV2 to TRBJ2-4; D might be TRBD1 (6 bases). Germline lookup yields CDR1 SNHLY and CDR2 FYNNEI. Trimming took 5 bases from V and 2 from J, leaving 13 bases between them. The CDR3 covers 15 residues.

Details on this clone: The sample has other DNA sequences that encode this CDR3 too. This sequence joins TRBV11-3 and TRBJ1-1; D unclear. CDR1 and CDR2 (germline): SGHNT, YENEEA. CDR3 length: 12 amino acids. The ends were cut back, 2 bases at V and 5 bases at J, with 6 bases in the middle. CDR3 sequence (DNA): TGTGCCAGCAGCTTATCTGGGACTGAAGCTTTCTTT. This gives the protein CASSLSGTEAFF.

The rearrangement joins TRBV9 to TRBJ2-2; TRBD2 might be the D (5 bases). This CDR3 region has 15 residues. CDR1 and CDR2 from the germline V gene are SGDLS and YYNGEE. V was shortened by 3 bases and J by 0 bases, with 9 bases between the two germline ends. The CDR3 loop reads CASSGGRPNTGELFF. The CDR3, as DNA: TGTGCCAGCAGCGGCGGGCGCCCGAACACCGGGGAGCTGTTTTTT.

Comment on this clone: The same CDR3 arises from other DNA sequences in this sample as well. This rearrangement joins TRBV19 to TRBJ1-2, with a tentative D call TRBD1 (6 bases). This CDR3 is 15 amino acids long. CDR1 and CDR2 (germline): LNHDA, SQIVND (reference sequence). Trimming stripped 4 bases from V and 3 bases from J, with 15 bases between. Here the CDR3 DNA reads TGTGCCAGTAGTACACAGGGAAGGGGACACTATGGCTACACCTTC. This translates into CASSTQGRGHYGYTF.

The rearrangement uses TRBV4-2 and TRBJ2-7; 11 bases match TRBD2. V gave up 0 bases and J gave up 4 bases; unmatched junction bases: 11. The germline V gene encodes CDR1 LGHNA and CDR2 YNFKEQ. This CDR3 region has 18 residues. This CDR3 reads CASSQDLLAGVKAYEQYF. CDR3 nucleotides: TGTGCCAGCAGCCAAGATTTACTAGCGGGAGTAAAAGCTTACGAGCAGTACTTC.

The CDR3 sequence is CSARFGPANEKLFF. The DNA of the CDR3 is TGCAGCGCCCGCTTTGGGCCGGCTAATGAAAAACTGTTTTTT. The chain links TRBV29-1 to TRBJ1-4; D unresolved. This CDR3 contains 14 residues. V was shortened by 7 bases and J by 3 bases, with 15 bases between the two germline ends. Germline CDR1 is SQVTM and CDR2 is ANQGSEA.

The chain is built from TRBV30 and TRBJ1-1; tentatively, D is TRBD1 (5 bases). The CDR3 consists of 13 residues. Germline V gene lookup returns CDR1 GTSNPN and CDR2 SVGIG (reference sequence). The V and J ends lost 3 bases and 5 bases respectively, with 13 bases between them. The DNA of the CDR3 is TGTGCCTGGAGCCCAGGCGAGGGGACTGAAGCTTTCTTT. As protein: CAWSPGEGTEAFF.